This T cell receptor (beta chain) was recovered during a study of cytomegalovirus exposure and HLA in healthy donors. A note on this clone: The limits of the CDR3 on the DNA are not certain, so only TCRdb's listed CDR3 is given.

CDR1 SNHLY and CDR2 FYNNEI come from the germline V gene. The CDR3 length is 19 residues, termini included. Primers: 60 Vbeta forward and 13 Jbeta reverse. Method: immunoSEQ multiplex PCR; TCRdb's copy keeps in-frame clones and lacks some. The sample has more than 70,000 clones, 77% seen once. The sample taken for sequencing was PBMCs. This chain connects TRBV2 to TRBJ2-6; TRBD1 reflects the table's D call only, with no check against the DNA. This sequence originates from a man aged 45-60 years in good health and CMV-seropositive. CDR3: CASILDRALQASGANGLTF.